This T cell receptor beta chain was observed in a study of blood T cells in healthy people across ages. Study results and limitations: Among T cells, TCR beta diversity per million cells dropped roughly linearly as age rose.

Next came a second PCR, run for about 6 to 11 cycles, which used a sample-barcoded 5' primer along with a J-beta primer mix. With 12 random nucleotides, a template-switch adaptor tagged each individual cDNA molecule. TCRdb re-analysed the 5' RACE reads in MiXCR, keeping a single row per CDR3 protein. The repertoire holds around 870,000 distinct CDR3 sequences, with around 30% as singletons. Of note for this clonotype: Antigen unknown.

This CDR3 contains 17 residues. Germline CDR1 reads SGHTA; CDR2 reads FQGNSA. The J gene is TRBJ2-4, the V gene TRBV7-2; 10 positions match TRBD1. The closer fit of TRBJ2-7 to the DNA end suggests the J call may be wrong. This TCR derives from an elderly woman in good health. The source material was blood. CDR3 amino acids: CASSLNRPGQGTYEQYF. CDR3 in DNA: TGTGCCAGCAGCTTAAATAGGCCGGGACAGGGGACCTACGAGCAGTACTTC.